The rows below give T cell receptor beta chains drawn from one sample of a study of blood T cells in healthy people across ages. TCRdb reprocessed the 5' RACE reads via MiXCR and lists one record per CDR3 protein. The sample contains about 1 million distinct CDR3 sequences, 35% to 55% of which appear only once. Sequencing used blood. These receptor sequences come from a woman in her sixties or seventies in good health. The CDR3 runs from the conserved cysteine through the conserved F or W. The D gene is left open where the match is weak. Where a row states a size, it is once, few, many or the class of an expanded clone; other rows omit it.

j_call clone_size v_call d_call cdr3_nt cdr3_aa
TRBJ1-2 few TRBV27 TRBD1 TGTGCCAGCAGGCGCTCCGGGACAGGGGGCTATGGCTACACCTTC CASRRSGTGGYGYTF
TRBJ2-1 once TRBV7-8 TRBD2 TGTGTCAGCAGCTTAGTGGTAGCGGGAGGCCTTAGCTCCTACAATGAGCAGTTCTTC CVSSLVVAGGLSSYNEQFF
TRBJ2-3 NA TRBV12-5 TRBD2 TGTGCTAGTGGTTTGGTAACGGGAGCGGGAGGGCCAGGAGATACGCAGTATTTT CASGLVTGAGGPGDTQYF
TRBJ2-4 once TRBV30 TRBD2 TGTGCCTGGAGTGTACTTTCCGGGCTAGCGGGAGAGAACATTCAGTACTTC CAWSVLSGLAGENIQYF
TRBJ2-7 NA TRBV12-3/TRBV12-4 NA TGTGCCAGCAGTGTAGCGGACAGCTCCTACAATGAGCAGTACTTC CASSVADSSYNEQYF
TRBJ2-1 few TRBV7-2 NA TGTGCCAGCAGCTTAGATCCCCTAGCGAGGGATTTGGAGCAGTTCTTC CASSLDPLARDLEQFF
TRBJ2-2 NA TRBV5-1 NA TGCGCCAGCAGCACGGACGGTGGAGGGGAGCTGTTTTTT CASSTDGGGELFF
TRBJ2-1 NA TRBV12-3/TRBV12-4 NA TGTGCCAGCAGTTTGAGTGCTCCGGGTTACAATGAGCAGTTCTTC CASSLSAPGYNEQFF
TRBJ2-1 NA TRBV30 TRBD1 TGTGCCTGGAGTGTAGGACAGGGCTATGAGCAGTTCTTC CAWSVGQGYEQFF
TRBJ2-1 NA TRBV10-2 NA TGCGCCAGCAAGGGGGAAACGTACAATGAGCAGTTCTTC CASKGETYNEQFF
TRBJ2-7 NA TRBV5-1 TRBD2 TGCGCCAGCAGTGCTCGGACTAGCGGGAGGGCCTACGAGCAGTACTTC CASSARTSGRAYEQYF
TRBJ2-3 once TRBV20-1 NA TGCAGTGCTAGCAGGAGCCGCACAGATACGCGGTATTTT CSASRSRTDTRYF
TRBJ1-2 NA TRBV5-1 NA TGCGCCAGCAGCTTGGACGGGGGCTCGCGTGACGGCTACACCTTC CASSLDGGSRDGYTF
TRBJ2-7 NA TRBV6-2/TRBV6-3 NA TGTGCCAGCAGTTACTCCCGGGGTCCCCAATCCTACGAGCAGTACTTC CASSYSRGPQSYEQYF
TRBJ2-7 few TRBV5-1 NA TGCGCCAGCACCTTAAGCGGAGACTACGAGCAGTACTTC CASTLSGDYEQYF
TRBJ2-7 many TRBV9 TRBD1 TGTGCCAGCAGCGTCGGGACAGTCTCCTACGAGCAGTACTTC CASSVGTVSYEQYF
TRBJ2-5 few TRBV2 NA TGTGCCAGTAGACTTGTCCAAGAGACCCAGTACTTC CASRLVQETQYF
TRBJ2-3 NA TRBV30 TRBD1 TGTGCCTGGAGTCCATCCGGACAGGCCCCCACAGATACGCAGTATTTT CAWSPSGQAPTDTQYF
TRBJ2-1 NA TRBV6-5 TRBD2 TGTGCCAGCAGCTGGCGGACTAGCGGGAGGAACAATGAGCAGTTCTTC CASSWRTSGRNNEQFF
TRBJ2-1 NA TRBV25-1 NA TGTGCCAGCAAGACATCCCTCAGCTCCTACAATGAGCAGTTCTTC CASKTSLSSYNEQFF
TRBJ2-5 NA TRBV10-3 NA TGTGCCATCAGTGACCCACCGAGGGGGGAAGAGACCCAGTACTTC CAISDPPRGEETQYF
TRBJ2-5 NA TRBV4-1 NA TGCGCCAGCAGCCAAGATTTCTGGGGAACTAGCTTCTCCCAAGAGACCCAGTACTTC CASSQDFWGTSFSQETQYF
TRBJ2-5 NA TRBV20-1 NA TGCAGTGCTTCTAACATGGGGCAAGAGACCCAGTACTTC CSASNMGQETQYF
TRBJ2-7 NA TRBV6-6 TRBD1 TGTGCCAGCAGTCCTAAGGGGGCGCTTTCTTCCTACGAGCAGTACTTC CASSPKGALSSYEQYF
TRBJ1-5 once TRBV6-1 TRBD1 TGTGCCAGCAGTGGGACAGGTCTCGGTTGGCATCCGCCCCAGCATTTT CASSGTGLGWHPPQHF
TRBJ2-7 NA TRBV7-6 NA TGTGCCAGCAGCTTAGACCAGGGTTACTACGAGCAGTACTTC CASSLDQGYYEQYF
TRBJ1-1 few TRBV9 NA TGTGCCAGCAGCGTAGCGACAACGAACACTGAAGCTTTCTTT CASSVATTNTEAFF
TRBJ2-1 few TRBV29-1 TRBD2 TGCAGCGTTGCCCTAGCGGGAATGTACAATGAGCAGTTCTTC CSVALAGMYNEQFF
TRBJ1-1 NA TRBV7-8 TRBD1 TGTGCCAGCAGCCCGACAGGGAGGAGGACTTTCTTT CASSPTGRRTFF
TRBJ2-1 NA TRBV24-1 NA TGTGCCACCAGTGGGAGGGGAATCTCCTACAATGAGCAGTTCTTC CATSGRGISYNEQFF
TRBJ2-4 NA TRBV2 NA TGTGCCAGCAGTCTCGAGGACCAAAAAAACATTCAGTACTTC CASSLEDQKNIQYF
TRBJ2-7 few TRBV15 NA TGTGCCACCAGCAGAGATATGGGCAGGGGACTTGGTGAGCAGTACTTC CATSRDMGRGLGEQYF
TRBJ2-7 NA TRBV29-1 NA TGCAGCGTTGAAGATGGGAGGACGGGGAGCTCCTACGAGCAGTACTTC CSVEDGRTGSSYEQYF
TRBJ1-6 NA TRBV27 TRBD1 TGTGCCAGCAGTTTATTAGCGACAGGGGGTTCACCCCTCCACTTT CASSLLATGGSPLHF
TRBJ2-1 NA TRBV5-1 TRBD2 TGCGCCAGCAGCTTGGACGGCGGGGGCTCCTACAATGAGCAGTTCTTC CASSLDGGGSYNEQFF
TRBJ2-3 NA TRBV19 NA TGTGCCAGTAGTATAGGTCCCAGTGATACGCAGTATTTT CASSIGPSDTQYF
TRBJ2-1 NA TRBV12-3/TRBV12-4 NA TGTGCCAGCAGGCAGGGGATCTACAATGAGCAGTTCTTC CASRQGIYNEQFF
TRBJ2-7 few TRBV10-3 TRBD1 TGTGCCATCAGTGAGTCGACTCTTGGGACAGGGTTCTACGAGCAGTACTTC CAISESTLGTGFYEQYF
TRBJ1-1 once TRBV4-1 NA TGCGCCAGCAGCCAAGGGGGGGGAATGACTGAAGCTTTCTTT CASSQGGGMTEAFF
TRBJ2-1 few TRBV20-1 NA TGCAGTGCTAGCCCCAGCTTAGCGACCTACAATGAGCAGTTCTTC CSASPSLATYNEQFF
TRBJ2-7 few TRBV6-2/TRBV6-3 TRBD2 TGTGCCAGCAGCAATAGCGGGTCGGGCTCCTACGAGCAGTACTTC CASSNSGSGSYEQYF
TRBJ2-1 NA TRBV10-1 NA TGCGCCAGCTGTTGGATGACAGACGAGCAGTTCTTC CASCWMTDEQFF
TRBJ2-3 NA TRBV11-1 NA TGTGCCAGCAGCCCAAGACCCAAAACAGATACGCAGTATTTT CASSPRPKTDTQYF
TRBJ1-2 NA TRBV10-3 NA TGTGCCATCAGTGAGAAAGAGACAGCTGGCTACACCTTC CAISEKETAGYTF
TRBJ1-2 many TRBV29-1 TRBD1 TGCAGCGTTGGGTGGGGGACAGACGGCTACACCTTC CSVGWGTDGYTF
TRBJ2-1 few TRBV29-1 NA TGCAGCGTTGAATTAACGGCAGGGCTCTCCTACAATGAGCAGTTCTTC CSVELTAGLSYNEQFF
TRBJ1-1 few TRBV29-1 NA TGCAGCGTTGATATGTCCAACACTGAAGCTTTCTTT CSVDMSNTEAFF
TRBJ2-7 NA TRBV7-3 TRBD1 TGTGCCAGCAGCCCAGACCGGACAGGGCCGGGGGAGCAGTACTTC CASSPDRTGPGEQYF